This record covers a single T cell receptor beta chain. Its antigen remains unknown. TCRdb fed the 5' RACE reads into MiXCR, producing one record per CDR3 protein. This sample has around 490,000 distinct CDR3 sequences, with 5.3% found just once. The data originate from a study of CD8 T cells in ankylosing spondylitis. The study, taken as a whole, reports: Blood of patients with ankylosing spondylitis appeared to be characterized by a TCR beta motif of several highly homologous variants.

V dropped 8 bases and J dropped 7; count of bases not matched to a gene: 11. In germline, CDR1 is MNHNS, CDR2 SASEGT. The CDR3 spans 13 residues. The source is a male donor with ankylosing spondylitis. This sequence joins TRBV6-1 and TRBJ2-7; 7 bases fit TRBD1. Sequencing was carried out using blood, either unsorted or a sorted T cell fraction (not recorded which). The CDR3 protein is CASGDSSLLEQYF. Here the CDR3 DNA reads TGTGCCAGCGGGGACAGTTCCCTTCTAGAGCAGTACTTC.